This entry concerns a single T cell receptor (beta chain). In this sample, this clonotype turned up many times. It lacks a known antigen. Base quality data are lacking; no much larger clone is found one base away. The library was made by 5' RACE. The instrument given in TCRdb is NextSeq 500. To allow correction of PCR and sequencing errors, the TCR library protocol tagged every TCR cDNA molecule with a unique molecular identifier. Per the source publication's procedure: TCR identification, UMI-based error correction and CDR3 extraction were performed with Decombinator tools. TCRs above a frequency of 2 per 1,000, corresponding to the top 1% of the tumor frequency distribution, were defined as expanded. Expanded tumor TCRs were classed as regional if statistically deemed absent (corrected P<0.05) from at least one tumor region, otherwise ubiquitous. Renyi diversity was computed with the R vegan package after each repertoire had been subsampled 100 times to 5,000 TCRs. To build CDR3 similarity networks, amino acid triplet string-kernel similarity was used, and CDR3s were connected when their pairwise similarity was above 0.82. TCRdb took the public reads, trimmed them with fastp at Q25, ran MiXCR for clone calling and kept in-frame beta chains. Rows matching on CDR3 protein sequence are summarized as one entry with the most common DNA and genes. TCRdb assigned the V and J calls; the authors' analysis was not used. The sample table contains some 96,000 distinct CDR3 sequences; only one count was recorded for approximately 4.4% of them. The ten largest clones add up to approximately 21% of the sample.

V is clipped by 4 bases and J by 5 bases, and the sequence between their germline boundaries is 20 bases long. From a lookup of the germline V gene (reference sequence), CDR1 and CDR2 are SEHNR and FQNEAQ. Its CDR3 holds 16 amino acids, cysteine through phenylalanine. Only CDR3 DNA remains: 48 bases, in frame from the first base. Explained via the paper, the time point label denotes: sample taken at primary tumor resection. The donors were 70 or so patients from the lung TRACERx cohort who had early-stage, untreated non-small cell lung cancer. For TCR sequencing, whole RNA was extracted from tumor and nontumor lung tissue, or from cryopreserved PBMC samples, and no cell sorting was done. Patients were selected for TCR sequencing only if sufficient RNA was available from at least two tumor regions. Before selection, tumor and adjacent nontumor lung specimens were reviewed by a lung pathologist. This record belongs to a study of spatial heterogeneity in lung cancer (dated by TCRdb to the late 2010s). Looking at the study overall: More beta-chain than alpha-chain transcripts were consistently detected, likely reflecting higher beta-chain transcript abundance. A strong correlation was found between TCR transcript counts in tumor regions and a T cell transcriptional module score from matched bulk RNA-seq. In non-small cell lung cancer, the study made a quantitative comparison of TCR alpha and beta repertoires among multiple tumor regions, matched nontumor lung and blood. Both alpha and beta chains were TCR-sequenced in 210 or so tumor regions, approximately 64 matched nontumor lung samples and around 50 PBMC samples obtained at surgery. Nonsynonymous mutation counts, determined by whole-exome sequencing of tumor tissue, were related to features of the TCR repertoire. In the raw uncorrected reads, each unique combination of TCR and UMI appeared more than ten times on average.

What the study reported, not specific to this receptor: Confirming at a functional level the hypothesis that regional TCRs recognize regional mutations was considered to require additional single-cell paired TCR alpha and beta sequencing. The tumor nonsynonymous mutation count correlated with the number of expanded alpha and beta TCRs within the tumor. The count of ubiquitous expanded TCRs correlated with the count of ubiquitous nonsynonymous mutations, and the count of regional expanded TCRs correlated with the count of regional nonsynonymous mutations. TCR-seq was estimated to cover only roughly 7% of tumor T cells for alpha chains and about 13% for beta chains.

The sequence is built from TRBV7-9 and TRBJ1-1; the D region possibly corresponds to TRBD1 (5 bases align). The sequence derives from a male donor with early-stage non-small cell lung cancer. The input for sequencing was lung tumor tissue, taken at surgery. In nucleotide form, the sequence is TGTGCCAGCAGCTCACCCGGGGCGGGCGGCCAGACTGAAGCTTTCTTT. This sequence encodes CASSSPGAGGQTEAFF.